The following is a T cell receptor beta chain sequence with its context. The data are from a study of blood T cell repertoires in COVID-19. On the study more broadly: Researchers got acute and convalescent COVID-19 samples from the United States, Italy and Spain. T cells, B-cell-depleted T cells, or PBMCs provided the cDNA or gDNA that served as material.

Looked up from germline, CDR1 is MNHEY and CDR2 is SMNVEV (reference sequence). V lost 5 bases and J lost 0; bases outside the gene matches: 8. The CDR3 has 18 residues. Study processing details: Nucleated cell counts were estimated from reference gene primer amplification. TCRdb's table, derived via immunoSEQ multiplex PCR, lists solely in-frame clones and lacks some. V, J and clone size were drawn from that table, and D and trimming were deduced from the DNA. The data show under 150,000 clones, under 90% seen once. J is TRBJ2-2 and V is TRBV27; 11 bases agree with TRBD2. The sample consisted of peripheral blood. This receptor was identified in a woman in her sixties with active or convalescent COVID-19. CDR3 bases: TGTGCCAGCAGTCCCCGACTAGCGGGGCCTACGAACACCGGGGAGCTGTTTTTT. Amino acids: CASSPRLAGPTNTGELFF.